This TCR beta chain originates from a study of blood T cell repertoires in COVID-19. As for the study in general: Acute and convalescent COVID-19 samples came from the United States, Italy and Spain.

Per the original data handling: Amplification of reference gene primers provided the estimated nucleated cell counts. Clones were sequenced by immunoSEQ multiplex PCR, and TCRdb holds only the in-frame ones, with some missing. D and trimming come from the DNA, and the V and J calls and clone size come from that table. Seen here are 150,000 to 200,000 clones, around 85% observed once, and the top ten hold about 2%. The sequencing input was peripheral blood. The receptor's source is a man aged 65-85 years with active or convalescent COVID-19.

This CDR3 reads CASSPRVNSPLHF. The CDR3 bases are TGTGCCAGCAGTCCTCGGGTTAATTCACCCCTCCACTTT. The V and J genes are TRBV28 and TRBJ1-6; D is unclear. The CDR3 totals 13 residues. CDR1 and CDR2 from the germline V gene are MDHEN and SYDVKM. V lost 5 bases to trimming and J lost 6 bases, with 8 bases between them.